This T cell receptor (beta chain) was identified in a study of T cell responses to AZD1222 COVID-19 vaccine. With respect to this clone: What it recognizes is unknown.

Germline CDR1 and CDR2: SGHTA and FQGNSA. The CDR3 has 14 amino acids. Trimming cost V 5 bases and J 1 base, with 12 bases left between them. Findings and limits, study-wide: Vaccine-related CD4 TCRs covered spike, predominating at 160-218 and 743-854. Possibly, clonal diversity was underestimated; donors were largely white British and included more females. The study identified only five to seven AZD1222 recipients as seropositive at baseline.

Generated by immunoSEQ multiplex PCR, the TCRdb table keeps only in-frame clones and is missing some. Among roughly 80,000 clones listed, about 84% were seen once. This specimen consisted of peripheral blood, obtained on day 0 of AZD1222 vaccination. This rearrangement joins TRBV7-2 to TRBJ2-7; perhaps TRBD2 as D (6 bases). This receptor was identified in an adult in good health. The DNA for the CDR3 is TGTGCCAGCAGCGAGGGGCTAGCGTCCTACGAGCAGTACTTC. It yields the protein CASSEGLASYEQYF.